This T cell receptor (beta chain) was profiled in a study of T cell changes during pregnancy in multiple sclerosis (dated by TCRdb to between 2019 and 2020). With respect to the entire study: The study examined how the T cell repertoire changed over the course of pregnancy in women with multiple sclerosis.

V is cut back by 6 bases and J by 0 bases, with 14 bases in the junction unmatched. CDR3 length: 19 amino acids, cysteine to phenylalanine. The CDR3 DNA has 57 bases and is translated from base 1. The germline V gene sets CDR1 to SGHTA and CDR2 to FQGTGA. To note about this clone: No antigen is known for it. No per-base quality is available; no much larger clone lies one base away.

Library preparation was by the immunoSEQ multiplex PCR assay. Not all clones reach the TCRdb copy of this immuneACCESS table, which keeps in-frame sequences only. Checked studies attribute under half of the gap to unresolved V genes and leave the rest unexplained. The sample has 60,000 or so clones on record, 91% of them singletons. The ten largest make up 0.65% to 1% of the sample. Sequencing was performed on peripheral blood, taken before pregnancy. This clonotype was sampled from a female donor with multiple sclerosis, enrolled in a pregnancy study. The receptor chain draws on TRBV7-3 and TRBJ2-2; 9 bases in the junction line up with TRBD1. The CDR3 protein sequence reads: CASSSKRTGASPNTGELFF. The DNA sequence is TGTGCCAGCAGTTCTAAACGGACAGGGGCCTCCCCGAACACCGGGGAGCTGTTTTTT.